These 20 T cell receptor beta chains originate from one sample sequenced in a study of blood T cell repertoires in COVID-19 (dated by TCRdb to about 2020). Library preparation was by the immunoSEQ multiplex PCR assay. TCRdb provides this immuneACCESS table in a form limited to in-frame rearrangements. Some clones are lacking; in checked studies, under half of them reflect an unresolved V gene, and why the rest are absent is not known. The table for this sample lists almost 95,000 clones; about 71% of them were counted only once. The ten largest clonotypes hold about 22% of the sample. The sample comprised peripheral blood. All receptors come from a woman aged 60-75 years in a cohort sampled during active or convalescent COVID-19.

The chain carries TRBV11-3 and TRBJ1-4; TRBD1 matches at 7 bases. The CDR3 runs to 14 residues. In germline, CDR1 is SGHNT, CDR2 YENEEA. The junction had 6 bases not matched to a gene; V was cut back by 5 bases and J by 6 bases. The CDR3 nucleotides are TGTGCCAGCAGCCCGGGACAGACCTATGAAAAACTGTTTTTT. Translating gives CASSPGQTYEKLFF.

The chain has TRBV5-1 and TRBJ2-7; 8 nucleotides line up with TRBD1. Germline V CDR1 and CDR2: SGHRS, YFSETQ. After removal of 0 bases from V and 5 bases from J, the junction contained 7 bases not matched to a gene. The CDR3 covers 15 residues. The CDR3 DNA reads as TGCGCCAGCAGCTTGGGGGGACAGGTCGACCACGAGCAGTACTTC. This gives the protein CASSLGGQVDHEQYF.

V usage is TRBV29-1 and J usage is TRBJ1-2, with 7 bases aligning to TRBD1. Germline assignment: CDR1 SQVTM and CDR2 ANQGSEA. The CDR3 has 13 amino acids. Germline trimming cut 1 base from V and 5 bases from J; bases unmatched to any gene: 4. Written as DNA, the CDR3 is TGCAGCGTTGAAGCAGACAGGGCATATGGCTACACCTTC. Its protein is CSVEADRAYGYTF.

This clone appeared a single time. CDR3 sequence reads: CASSGRISTASITDTQYF. Here the CDR3 DNA reads TGCGCCAGCAGCGGCCGGATCTCGACAGCGAGCATCACAGATACGCAGTATTTT. This chain connects TRBV5-1 to TRBJ2-3; weak D call: TRBD1 (5 bases). CDR1 and CDR2 from the germline V gene are SGHRS and YFSETQ. The CDR3 sequence is 18 residues long. Trimming removed 4 bases from V and 2 bases from J, with 23 bases in between.

The CDR3 nucleotides read TGTGCCAGCAGTCGTAGTAGAGCTGGAAACACCATATATTTT. It encodes CASSRSRAGNTIYF. J is TRBJ1-3 and V is TRBV6-5; D remains unclear. CDR3 length: 14 amino acids. V was clipped by 5 bases and J by 2 bases, with 10 bases between them. In germline, CDR1 is MNHEY, CDR2 SVGAGI.

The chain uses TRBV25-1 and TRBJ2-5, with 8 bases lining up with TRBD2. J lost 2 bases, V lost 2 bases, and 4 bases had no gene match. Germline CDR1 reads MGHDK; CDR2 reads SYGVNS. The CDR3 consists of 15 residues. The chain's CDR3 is CASSEPGGGQETQYF. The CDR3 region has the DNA TGTGCCAGCAGTGAACCCGGGGGGGGTCAAGAGACCCAGTACTTC.

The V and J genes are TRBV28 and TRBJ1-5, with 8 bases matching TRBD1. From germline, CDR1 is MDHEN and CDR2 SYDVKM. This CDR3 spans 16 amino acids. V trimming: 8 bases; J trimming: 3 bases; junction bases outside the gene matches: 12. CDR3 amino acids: CASAETGGYINQPQHF. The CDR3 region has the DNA TGTGCCAGCGCGGAAACAGGGGGATATATCAATCAGCCCCAGCATTTT.

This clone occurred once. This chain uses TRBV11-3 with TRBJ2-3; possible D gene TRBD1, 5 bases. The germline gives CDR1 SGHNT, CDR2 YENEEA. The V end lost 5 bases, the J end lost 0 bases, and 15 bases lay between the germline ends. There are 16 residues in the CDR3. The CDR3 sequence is CASSHRQGISTDTQYF. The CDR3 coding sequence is TGTGCCAGCAGCCACCGTCAGGGCATAAGCACAGATACGCAGTATTTT.

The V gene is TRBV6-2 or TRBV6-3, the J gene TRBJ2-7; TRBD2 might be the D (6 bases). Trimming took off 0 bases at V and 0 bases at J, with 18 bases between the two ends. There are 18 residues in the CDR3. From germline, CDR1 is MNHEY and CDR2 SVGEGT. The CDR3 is CASSYSPLRGLVSYEQYF. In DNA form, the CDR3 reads TGTGCCAGCAGTTACTCTCCTTTGCGGGGCCTCGTCTCCTACGAGCAGTACTTC.

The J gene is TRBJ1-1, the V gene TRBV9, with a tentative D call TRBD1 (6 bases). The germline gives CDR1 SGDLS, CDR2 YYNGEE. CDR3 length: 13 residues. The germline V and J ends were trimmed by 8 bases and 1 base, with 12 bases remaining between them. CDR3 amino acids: CASSRGGNTEAFF. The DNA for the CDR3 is TGTGCCAGTTCTAGGGGGGGGAACACTGAAGCTTTCTTT.

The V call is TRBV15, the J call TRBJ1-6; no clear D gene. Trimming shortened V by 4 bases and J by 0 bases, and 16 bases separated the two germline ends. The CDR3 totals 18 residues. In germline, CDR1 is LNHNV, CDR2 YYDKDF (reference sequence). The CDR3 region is CATSKPGEKGSYNSPLHF. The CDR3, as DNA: TGTGCCACCAGCAAACCCGGGGAGAAGGGCTCCTATAATTCACCCCTCCACTTT.

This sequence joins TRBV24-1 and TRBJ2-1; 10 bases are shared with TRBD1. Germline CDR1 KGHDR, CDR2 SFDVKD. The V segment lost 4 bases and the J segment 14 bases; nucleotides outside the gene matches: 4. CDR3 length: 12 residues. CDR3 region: CATSDLGQGEFF. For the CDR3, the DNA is TGTGCCACCAGTGACCTCGGACAGGGGGAGTTCTTC.

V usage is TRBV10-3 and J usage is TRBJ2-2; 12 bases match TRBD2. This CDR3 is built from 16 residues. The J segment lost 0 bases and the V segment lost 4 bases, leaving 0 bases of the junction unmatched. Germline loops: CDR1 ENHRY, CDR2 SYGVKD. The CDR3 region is CAISGTSGANTGELFF. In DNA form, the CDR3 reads TGTGCCATCAGTGGGACTAGCGGGGCGAACACCGGGGAGCTGTTTTTT.

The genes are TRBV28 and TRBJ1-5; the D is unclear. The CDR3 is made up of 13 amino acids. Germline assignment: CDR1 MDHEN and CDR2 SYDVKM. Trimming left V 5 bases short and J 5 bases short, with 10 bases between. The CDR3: CASSILTDQPQHF. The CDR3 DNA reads TGTGCCAGCAGTATCCTCACGGATCAGCCCCAGCATTTT.

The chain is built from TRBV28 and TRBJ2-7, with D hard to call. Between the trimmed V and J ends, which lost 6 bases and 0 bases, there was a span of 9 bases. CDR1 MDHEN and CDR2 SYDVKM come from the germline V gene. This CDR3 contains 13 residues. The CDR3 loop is CASRWPSSYEQYF. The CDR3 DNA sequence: TGTGCCAGCAGATGGCCAAGCTCCTACGAGCAGTACTTC.

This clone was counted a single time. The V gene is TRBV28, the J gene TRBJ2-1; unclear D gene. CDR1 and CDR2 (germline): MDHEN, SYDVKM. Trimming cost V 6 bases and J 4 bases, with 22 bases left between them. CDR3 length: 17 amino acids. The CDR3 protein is CASRTTPVLTLYNEQFF. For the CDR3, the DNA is TGTGCCAGCAGAACTACCCCTGTCCTCACACTGTACAATGAGCAGTTCTTC.

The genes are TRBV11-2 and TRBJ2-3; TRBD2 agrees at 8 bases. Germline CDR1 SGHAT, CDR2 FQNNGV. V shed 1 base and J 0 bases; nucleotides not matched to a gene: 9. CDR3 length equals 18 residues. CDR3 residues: CASSLGRGGLRSTDTQYF. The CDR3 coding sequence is TGTGCCAGCAGCTTAGGACGGGGGGGCCTACGGAGCACAGATACGCAGTATTTT.

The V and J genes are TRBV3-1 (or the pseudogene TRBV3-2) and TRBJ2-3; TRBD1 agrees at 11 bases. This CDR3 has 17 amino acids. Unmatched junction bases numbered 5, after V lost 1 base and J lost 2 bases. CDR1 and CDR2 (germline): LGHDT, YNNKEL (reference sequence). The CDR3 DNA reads TGTGCCAGCAGCCAAGCCGGGACAGGGGGGACCACAGATACGCAGTATTTT. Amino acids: CASSQAGTGGTTDTQYF.

The DNA for the CDR3 is TGTGCCAGCTCAGCAACCCCCAAGGGGGTCGCCGGGGAGCTGTTTTTT. This encodes CASSATPKGVAGELFF. The chain is built from TRBV18 and TRBJ2-2, with TRBD1 as a possible D gene (6 bases). The CDR3 runs to 16 residues. Germline V gene sequence: CDR1 KGHSH, CDR2 LQKENI. The V end lost 5 bases, the J end lost 6 bases, and 19 bases lay between the germline ends.

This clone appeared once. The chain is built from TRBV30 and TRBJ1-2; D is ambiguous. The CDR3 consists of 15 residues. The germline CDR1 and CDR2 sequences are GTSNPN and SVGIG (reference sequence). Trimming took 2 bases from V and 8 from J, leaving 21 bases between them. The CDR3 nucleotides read TGTGCCTGGAGTTACTGGGAGGCCCTATTGGACGGCTACACCTTC. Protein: CAWSYWEALLDGYTF. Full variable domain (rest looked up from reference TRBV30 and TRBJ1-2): SQTIHQWPATLVQPVGSPLSLECTVEGTSNPNLYWYRQAAGRGLQLLFYSVGIGQISSEVPQNLSASRPQDRQFILSSKKLLLSDSGFYLCAWSYWEALLDGYTFGSGTRLTVV.